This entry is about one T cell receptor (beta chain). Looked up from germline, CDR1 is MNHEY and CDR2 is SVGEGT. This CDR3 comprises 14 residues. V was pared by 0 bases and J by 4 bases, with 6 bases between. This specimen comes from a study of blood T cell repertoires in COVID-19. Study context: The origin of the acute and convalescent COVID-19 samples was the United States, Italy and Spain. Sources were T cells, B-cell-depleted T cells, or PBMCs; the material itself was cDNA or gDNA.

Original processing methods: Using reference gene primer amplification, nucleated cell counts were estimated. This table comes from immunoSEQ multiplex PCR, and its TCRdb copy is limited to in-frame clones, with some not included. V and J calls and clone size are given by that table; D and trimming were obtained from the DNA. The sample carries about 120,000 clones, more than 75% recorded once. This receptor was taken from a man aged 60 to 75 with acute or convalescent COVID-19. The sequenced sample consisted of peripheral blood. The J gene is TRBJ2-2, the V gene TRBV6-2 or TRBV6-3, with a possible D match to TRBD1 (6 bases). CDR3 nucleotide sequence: TGTGCCAGCAGTTACTCAGGGGGCACCGGGGAGCTGTTTTTT. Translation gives CASSYSGGTGELFF.